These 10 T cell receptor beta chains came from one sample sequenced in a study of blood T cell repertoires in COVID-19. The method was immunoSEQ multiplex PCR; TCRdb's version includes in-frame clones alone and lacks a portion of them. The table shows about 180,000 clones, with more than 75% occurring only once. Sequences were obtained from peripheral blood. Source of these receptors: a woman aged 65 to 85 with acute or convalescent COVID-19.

As DNA, the CDR3 is TGTGCCAGCAGCTCGGACAGGGCTTCCAACGAGCAGTACTTC. This sequence encodes CASSSDRASNEQYF. J is TRBJ2-7 and V is TRBV7-7, with TRBD1 matching 8 bases. Germline values: CDR1 SSHAT, CDR2 FNYEAQ (reference sequence). CDR3 size: 14 residues. After removal of 4 bases from V and 5 bases from J, the junction contained 7 bases not matched to a gene.

The CDR3 sequence: CASSMTLNEKLFF. CDR3 nucleotide sequence: TGTGCCAGTAGTATGACACTTAATGAAAAACTGTTTTTT. The chain employs TRBV19 and TRBJ1-4; no reliable D call. Per the germline V gene, CDR1 is LNHDA and CDR2 is SQIVND (reference sequence). Trimming left V 3 bases short and J 4 bases short, with 6 bases between. The CDR3 length is 13 residues.

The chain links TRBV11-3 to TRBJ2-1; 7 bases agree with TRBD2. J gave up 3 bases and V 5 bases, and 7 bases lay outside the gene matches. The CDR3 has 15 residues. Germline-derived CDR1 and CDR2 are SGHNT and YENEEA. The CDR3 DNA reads TGTGCCAGCAGCGGGGCTAGCGGCCTCTACAATGAGCAGTTCTTC. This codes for CASSGASGLYNEQFF. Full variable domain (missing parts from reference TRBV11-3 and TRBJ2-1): EAGVVQSPRYKIIEKKQPVAFWCNPISGHNTLYWYLQNLGQGPELLIRYENEEAVDDSQLPKDRFSAERLKGVDSTLKIQPAELGDSAVYLCASSGASGLYNEQFFGPGTRLTVL.

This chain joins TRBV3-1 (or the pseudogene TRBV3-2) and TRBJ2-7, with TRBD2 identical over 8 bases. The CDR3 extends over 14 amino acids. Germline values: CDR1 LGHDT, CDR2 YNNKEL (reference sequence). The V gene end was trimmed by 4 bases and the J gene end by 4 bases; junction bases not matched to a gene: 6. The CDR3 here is CASSLREGRYEQYF. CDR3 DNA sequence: TGTGCCAGCAGCCTTCGGGAGGGCCGGTACGAGCAGTACTTC.

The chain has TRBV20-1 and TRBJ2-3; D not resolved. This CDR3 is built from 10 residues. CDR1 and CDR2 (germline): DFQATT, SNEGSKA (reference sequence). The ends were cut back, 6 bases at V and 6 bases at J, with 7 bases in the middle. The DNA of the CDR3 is TGCAGTGCCACAGTTGATACGCAGTATTTT. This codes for CSATVDTQYF.

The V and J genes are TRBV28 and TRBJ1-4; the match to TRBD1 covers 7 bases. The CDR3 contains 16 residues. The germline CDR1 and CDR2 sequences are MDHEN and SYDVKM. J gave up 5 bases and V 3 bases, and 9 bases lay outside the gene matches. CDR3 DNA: TGTGCCAGCAGTTTCTACGGACAGGCGGGAAATGAAAAACTGTTTTTT. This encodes CASSFYGQAGNEKLFF.

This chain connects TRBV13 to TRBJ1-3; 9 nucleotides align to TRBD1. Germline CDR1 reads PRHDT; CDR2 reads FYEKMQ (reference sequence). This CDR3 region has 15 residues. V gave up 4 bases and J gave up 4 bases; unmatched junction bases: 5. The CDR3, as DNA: TGTGCCAGCAGCTCACAGGGGGCGGGCGGAAACACCATATATTTT. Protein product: CASSSQGAGGNTIYF.

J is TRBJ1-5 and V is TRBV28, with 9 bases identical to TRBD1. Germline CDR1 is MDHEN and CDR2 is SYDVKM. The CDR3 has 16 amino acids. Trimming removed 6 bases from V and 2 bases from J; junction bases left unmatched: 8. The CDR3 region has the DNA TGTGCCAGCAGCCCGGGACAGGGAATGGGCAATCAGCCCCAGCATTTT. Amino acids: CASSPGQGMGNQPQHF.

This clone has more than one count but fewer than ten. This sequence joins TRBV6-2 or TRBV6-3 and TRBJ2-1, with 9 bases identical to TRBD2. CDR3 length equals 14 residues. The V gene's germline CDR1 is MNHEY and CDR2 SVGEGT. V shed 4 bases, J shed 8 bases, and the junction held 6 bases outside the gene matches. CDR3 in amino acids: CASSFSGGPDEQFF. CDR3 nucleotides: TGTGCCAGCAGTTTTAGCGGGGGCCCCGATGAGCAGTTCTTC.

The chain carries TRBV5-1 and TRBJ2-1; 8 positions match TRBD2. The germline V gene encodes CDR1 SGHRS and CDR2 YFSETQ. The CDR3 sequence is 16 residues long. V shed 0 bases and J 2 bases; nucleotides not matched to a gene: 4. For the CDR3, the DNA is TGCGCCAGCAGCTTGGACAGCGGGGGCCCCTACAATGAGCAGTTCTTC. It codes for CASSLDSGGPYNEQFF.